What follows are 25 T cell receptor beta chains derived from one specimen sequenced in a study of T cell responses to AZD1222 COVID-19 vaccine. Measured with immunoSEQ multiplex PCR; TCRdb has only the in-frame clones, and not every one. The sample comprises approximately 140,000 clones, roughly 90% of which are singletons, and roughly 3.3% rests with the top ten. The source was peripheral blood, collected 28 days after the second AZD1222 dose. All receptors derive from an adult who received the AZD1222 COVID-19 vaccine.

This chain uses TRBV7-2 with TRBJ2-7; 10 bases are shared with TRBD2. This CDR3 contains 15 residues. Looked up from germline, CDR1 is SGHTA and CDR2 is FQGNSA. V shed 5 bases, J shed 1 base, and the junction held 5 bases outside the gene matches. The CDR3 coding sequence is TGTGCCAGCAGCGAAGCGGGAGGGCCGTCCTACGAGCAGTACTTC. This gives the protein CASSEAGGPSYEQYF.

The V call is TRBV11-3, the J call TRBJ1-2, with TRBD1 as a possible D gene (6 bases). There are 15 residues in the CDR3. CDR1 is SGHNT, CDR2 YENEEA, per germline. The V gene lost 5 bases and the J gene lost 0 bases, with 13 bases spanning the gap. CDR3 region: CASSERTATNYGYTF. CDR3 DNA: TGTGCCAGCAGCGAAAGGACAGCGACTAACTATGGCTACACCTTC.

This clone was seen only once. The chain couples TRBV5-1 to TRBJ2-2; D is unresolved. V was trimmed by 0 bases and J by 3 bases, leaving 6 bases between them. CDR3 length equals 14 residues. Germline loops: CDR1 SGHRS, CDR2 YFSETQ. The CDR3 loop is CASSLGDYTGELFF. CDR3 sequence (DNA): TGCGCCAGCAGCTTGGGGGATTACACCGGGGAGCTGTTTTTT.

The chain has TRBV4-1 and TRBJ2-1; D might be TRBD2 (5 bases). V lost 8 bases to trimming and J lost 6 bases, with 17 bases between them. CDR1 is MGHRA and CDR2 is YSYEKL in the germline V gene. The CDR3 contains 14 residues. The DNA for the CDR3 is TGCGCCAGCCGATATGTTGGACTTGCCAATGAGCAGTTCTTC. This encodes CASRYVGLANEQFF.

This sequence joins TRBV7-9 and TRBJ2-1; TRBD2 aligns across 12 bases. The V and J ends lost 0 bases and 8 bases, in that order; junction bases with no gene match: 2. This CDR3 contains 15 residues. The germline gives CDR1 SEHNR, CDR2 FQNEAQ (reference sequence). The CDR3 spells CASSLAPSGRDEQFF. CDR3 nucleotide sequence: TGTGCCAGCAGCTTAGCGCCTAGCGGGAGGGATGAGCAGTTCTTC.

The chain employs TRBV3-1 (or the pseudogene TRBV3-2) and TRBJ2-7, with TRBD1 matching 8 bases. The germline gives CDR1 LGHDT, CDR2 YNNKEL (reference sequence). This CDR3 is built from 16 residues. V lost 1 base and J lost 3; bases outside the gene matches: 8. Here the CDR3 reads CASSQGYSGTGYEQYF. CDR3 nucleotides: TGTGCCAGCAGCCAAGGGTACTCCGGGACAGGCTACGAGCAGTACTTC.

This chain joins TRBV27 and TRBJ1-1, with D hard to call. Germline CDR1 and CDR2: MNHEY and SMNVEV (reference sequence). Trimming pared 1 base from V and 1 base from J, leaving 7 bases between. CDR3 length: 14 residues. DNA for the CDR3: TGTGCCAGCAGTTTATTTCCCGGGAACACTGAAGCTTTCTTT. Protein sequence: CASSLFPGNTEAFF.

The V gene is TRBV27, the J gene TRBJ2-7, with 12 nucleotides matching TRBD2. Germline V gives CDR1 MNHEY, CDR2 SMNVEV (reference sequence). This CDR3 comprises 15 residues. J was trimmed by 4 bases and V by 6 bases; bases with no gene match: 7. CDR3 protein: CASRTSGLAGYEQYF. The CDR3 DNA reads as TGTGCCAGCAGAACCTCGGGACTAGCGGGTTACGAGCAGTACTTC.

This clone was recorded only once. V and J are TRBV3-1 (or the pseudogene TRBV3-2) and TRBJ2-1, with a tentative D call TRBD1 (5 bases). Trimming removed 0 bases from V and 8 bases from J, with 20 bases in between. The CDR3 length is 17 residues. Per germline, CDR1 LGHDT and CDR2 YNNKEL (reference sequence). The CDR3 sequence: CASSQEISIDWGDEQFF. CDR3 sequence (DNA): TGTGCCAGCAGCCAAGAAATCTCTATTGATTGGGGCGATGAGCAGTTCTTC.

The chain combines TRBV5-6 with TRBJ1-2, with D unresolved. V was trimmed by 0 bases and J by 7 bases, leaving 10 bases between them. The germline V gene encodes CDR1 SGHDT and CDR2 YYEEEE. The CDR3 length is 13 residues. CDR3 residues: CASSLVDRGGYTF. For the CDR3, the DNA is TGTGCCAGCAGCTTGGTAGACCGTGGTGGCTACACCTTC.

CDR3 region: CATSRDRGTQGANEQFF. DNA of the CDR3: TGTGCCACCAGCAGAGATCGCGGGACCCAAGGGGCGAATGAGCAGTTCTTC. V and J are TRBV15 and TRBJ2-1, with D maybe TRBD2 (6 bases). Per germline, CDR1 LNHNV and CDR2 YYDKDF (reference sequence). Trimming left V 0 bases short and J 7 bases short, with 19 bases between. The CDR3 length is 17 residues.

This chain uses TRBV30 with TRBJ2-7; maybe TRBD1 (6 bases). V lost 4 bases and J lost 4, with 11 bases in between. This CDR3 has 12 amino acids. Per germline, CDR1 GTSNPN and CDR2 SVGIG (reference sequence). For the CDR3, the DNA is TGTGCCTGGAATGAGGGGGAGTACGAGCAGTACTTC. This translates into CAWNEGEYEQYF.

The chain recombines TRBV12-2 with TRBJ2-1; the D call TRBD2 from the table was never checked on the DNA. TRBV12-2 represents a pseudogene. This CDR3 has 17 amino acids. The CDR3 reads CASRLANSGKDHNEQFF. As DNA, the CDR3 is TGTGCAAGTCGCTTAGCGAATAGCGGGAAGGACCACAATGAGCAGTTCTTC.

The rearrangement links TRBV6-6 to TRBJ1-3; TRBD1 might be the D (6 bases). Trimming pared 7 bases from V and 6 bases from J, leaving 16 bases between. The germline V gene has CDR1 MNHNY and CDR2 SVGAGI (reference sequence). The CDR3 spans 14 residues. The CDR3 nucleotides read TGTGCCAGCAATAAGGGGGGCCAGCAAAACACCATATATTTT. Protein sequence: CASNKGGQQNTIYF.

This chain joins TRBV9 and TRBJ2-7, with 12 bases identical to TRBD2. Germline loops: CDR1 SGDLS, CDR2 YYNGEE. The length of the CDR3 is 14 residues. With 3 bases clipped from V and 2 bases from J, the junction kept 0 bases outside the gene matches. The CDR3 DNA follows: TGTGCCAGCAGCGCTAGCGGGAGGGCCTACGAGCAGTACTTC. This codes for CASSASGRAYEQYF.

The chain couples TRBV18 to TRBJ1-3, with TRBD1 as a possible D gene (6 bases). CDR1 and CDR2 (germline): KGHSH, LQKENI. This CDR3 is 18 amino acids long. V dropped 1 base and J dropped 0 bases, with 16 bases sitting between them. CDR3: CASSPLLTGPFSGNTIYF. The CDR3, as DNA: TGTGCCAGCTCACCACTCCTGACAGGTCCTTTCTCTGGAAACACCATATATTTT.

The V gene is TRBV11-3, the J gene TRBJ2-7, with D unclear. The CDR3 has 15 residues. Germline V lookup: CDR1 SGHNT, CDR2 YENEEA. The ends were cut back, 5 bases at V and 0 bases at J, with 14 bases in the middle. CDR3 loop: CASSPRVSNSYEQYF. The CDR3 region has the DNA TGTGCCAGCAGCCCCCGGGTTTCCAACTCCTACGAGCAGTACTTC.

V is TRBV11-3 and J is TRBJ2-1, with 11 bases fitting TRBD2. Germline assignment: CDR1 SGHNT and CDR2 YENEEA. This CDR3 region has 17 residues. Trimming took 5 bases from V and 7 from J; bases not matched to a gene: 13. The CDR3 DNA is TGTGCCAGCAGCCCGGGGGTGACTAGCGGGATTCGTAATGAGCAGTTCTTC. The encoded protein is CASSPGVTSGIRNEQFF.

The J gene is TRBJ2-1, the V gene TRBV20-1, with 9 positions matching TRBD2. CDR1 and CDR2 from the germline V gene are DFQATT and SNEGSKA (reference sequence). The CDR3 consists of 14 residues. Trimming cost V 6 bases and J 8 bases; bases outside gene matches: 11. For the CDR3, the DNA is TGCAGTGCCAGTCCTAGCGGGGCATCTGATGAGCAGTTCTTC. It specifies CSASPSGASDEQFF.

The chain uses TRBV1 and TRBJ2-4; the tabulated D call, TRBD2, remains unverified against the DNA. TRBV1 is marked as a pseudogene. This CDR3 has 13 residues. The CDR3 loop reads CTREGRVENIQYF. The CDR3 DNA reads as TGCACGAGGGAGGGCCGGGTTGAAAACATTCAGTACTTC.

V usage is TRBV28 and J usage is TRBJ1-1; D remains unclear. V lost 5 bases and J 1 base, leaving 11 bases between the germline ends. CDR1 and CDR2 from the germline V gene are MDHEN and SYDVKM. CDR3 size: 14 residues. CDR3 region: CASSPYRGNTEAFF. In DNA form, the CDR3 reads TGTGCCAGCAGTCCGTATCGAGGGAACACTGAAGCTTTCTTT.

The chain joins TRBV25-1 to TRBJ2-7; D not certain. Germline values: CDR1 MGHDK, CDR2 SYGVNS. This CDR3 region has 11 residues. V dropped 3 bases and J dropped 1 base, with 1 base sitting between them. Written as DNA, the CDR3 is TGTGCCAGCAGTGAGTCCTACGAGCAGTACTTC. This codes for CASSESYEQYF.

The J gene is TRBJ2-1, the V gene TRBV4-1; a weak D match, TRBD1 (5 bases). Germline CDR1 is MGHRA and CDR2 is YSYEKL. CDR3 size: 17 residues. The germline V and J ends were trimmed by 1 base and 8 bases, with 21 bases remaining between them. The CDR3 loop reads CASSQARLAGSLDEQFF. The CDR3 DNA sequence: TGCGCCAGCAGCCAAGCGAGACTGGCAGGGTCGTTAGATGAGCAGTTCTTC.

The rearrangement joins TRBV5-1 to TRBJ1-2; D is undetermined. CDR3 size: 11 residues. Germline V lookup: CDR1 SGHRS, CDR2 YFSETQ. V was pared by 4 bases and J by 6 bases, with 7 bases between. The CDR3 sequence: CASSDGDGYTF. Written as DNA, the CDR3 is TGCGCCAGCAGCGACGGGGATGGCTACACCTTC.

The chain is built from TRBV2 and TRBJ2-7; D not certain. Germline assignment: CDR1 SNHLY and CDR2 FYNNEI. With 1 base removed from V and 2 bases from J, the gap between germline ends came to 6 bases. The CDR3 totals 13 residues. The CDR3 region has the DNA TGTGCCAGCAGTGAAGGGTTTACCTACGAGCAGTACTTC. It translates to CASSEGFTYEQYF.